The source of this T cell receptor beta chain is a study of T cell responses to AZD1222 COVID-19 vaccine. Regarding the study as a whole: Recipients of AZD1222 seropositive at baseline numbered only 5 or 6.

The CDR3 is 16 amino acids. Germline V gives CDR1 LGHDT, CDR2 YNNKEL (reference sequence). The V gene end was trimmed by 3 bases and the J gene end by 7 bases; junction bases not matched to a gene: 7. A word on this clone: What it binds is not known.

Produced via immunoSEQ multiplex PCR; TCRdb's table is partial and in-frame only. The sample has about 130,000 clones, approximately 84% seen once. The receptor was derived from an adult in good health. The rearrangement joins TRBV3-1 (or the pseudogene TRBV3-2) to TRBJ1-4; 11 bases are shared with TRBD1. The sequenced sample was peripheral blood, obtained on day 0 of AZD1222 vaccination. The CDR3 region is CASSQRTGGDGEKLFF. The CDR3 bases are TGTGCCAGCAGCCAGAGGACAGGGGGCGATGGTGAAAAACTGTTTTTT.